This T cell receptor beta chain was found in a study of T cells in Graves' hyperthyroidism and ophthalmopathy. The TCR beta CDR3 regions underwent amplification using RNA transcripts as the source. A first-round RT-PCR of the TCR CDR3 used the HTBI primer set. TCRdb independently ran MiXCR on the multiplex PCR reads; one entry per CDR3 protein. The sample records a few hundred thousand distinct CDR3 sequences, around 20% being singletons. This clonotype was picked up many times. What it binds is unknown. General study findings and limits: Blood shared most expanded thyroid clonotypes above 0.001.

Per the germline V gene, CDR1 is GTSNPN and CDR2 is SVGIG (reference sequence). The ends lost 3 bases at V and 4 bases at J; junction bases unmatched: 8. This CDR3 comprises 14 residues. The specimen was blood. This TCR was recovered from a man aged 40-49 years with Graves' hyperthyroidism. This sequence joins TRBV30 and TRBJ1-1; 7 bases align to TRBD1. DNA for the CDR3: TGTGCCTGGAGCCTCGGGACAGCCGGCACTGAAGCTTTCTTT. It translates to CAWSLGTAGTEAFF.